The 14 T cell receptor beta chains reported below all come from one sample, sequenced in a study of blood T cell repertoires in COVID-19. Assay used: immunoSEQ multiplex PCR; TCRdb lists only in-frame clones, some missing. The sample includes around 230,000 clones, 75% to 85% of them seen just once. Sequenced input: peripheral blood. The receptors were sampled from a man aged 35-49 years who had recovered from COVID-19.

The rearrangement joins TRBV7-7 to TRBJ2-1, with 10 positions matching TRBD2. J gave up 4 bases and V 5 bases, and 8 bases lay outside the gene matches. Germline-derived CDR1 and CDR2 are SSHAT and FNYEAQ (reference sequence). This CDR3 region has 16 residues. The CDR3 DNA is TGTGCCAGCAGCCCTGCTGGAGCGGGAGGGTACAATGAGCAGTTCTTC. Translating it yields CASSPAGAGGYNEQFF.

The V gene is TRBV4-3, the J gene TRBJ1-3; D gene unclear. V lost 0 bases to trimming and J lost 4 bases, with 10 bases between them. The CDR3 is made up of 15 amino acids. The germline V gene encodes CDR1 LGHNA and CDR2 YSLEER. CDR3: CASSQEGDLGNTIYF. The DNA of the CDR3 is TGCGCCAGCAGCCAAGAAGGAGATCTGGGAAACACCATATATTTT.

The chain combines TRBV30 with TRBJ1-5, with D perhaps TRBD1 (6 bases). This CDR3 has 14 residues. V dropped 1 base and J dropped 9 bases, with 16 bases sitting between them. The germline V gene has CDR1 GTSNPN and CDR2 SVGIG (reference sequence). CDR3 amino acids: CAWSEGTPAGPQHF. The CDR3 DNA sequence: TGTGCCTGGAGTGAAGGGACACCGGCCGGGCCCCAGCATTTT.

The V call is TRBV6-5, the J call TRBJ1-2; TRBD1 agrees at 7 bases. This CDR3 has 15 residues. The junction had 8 bases not matched to a gene; V was cut back by 6 bases and J by 1 base. Germline CDR1 MNHEY, CDR2 SVGAGI. CDR3 loop: CASRLGTAYNYGYTF. The CDR3 bases are TGTGCCAGCAGGCTCGGGACAGCTTATAACTATGGCTACACCTTC.

The chain couples TRBV3-1 (or the pseudogene TRBV3-2) to TRBJ2-1; D uncertain. There are 13 residues in the CDR3. The germline V and J ends were trimmed by 5 bases and 5 bases, with 10 bases remaining between them. In germline, CDR1 is LGHDT, CDR2 YNNKEL (reference sequence). The CDR3 DNA sequence: TGTGCCAGCAGCTTCCGACTGGACAATGAGCAGTTCTTC. As protein: CASSFRLDNEQFF.

V is TRBV9 and J is TRBJ2-3; 9 bases are shared with TRBD2. The germline CDR1 and CDR2 sequences are SGDLS and YYNGEE. V lost 2 bases and J lost 5; bases outside the gene matches: 6. The CDR3 sequence is 15 residues long. CDR3 bases: TGTGCCAGCAGCGTCTCTAGCGGGGTGGGAGATACGCAGTATTTT. It encodes CASSVSSGVGDTQYF.

The chain is built from TRBV9 and TRBJ2-3; 10 positions match TRBD2. Per the germline V gene, CDR1 is SGDLS and CDR2 is YYNGEE. The junction had 6 bases not matched to a gene; V was cut back by 1 base and J by 4 bases. The CDR3 length is 16 residues. CDR3 in amino acids: CASSVKSGGASDTQYF. The CDR3 DNA reads TGTGCCAGCAGCGTAAAAAGCGGGGGGGCCTCAGATACGCAGTATTTT. Full variable domain (outside the CDR3, taken from reference TRBV9 and TRBJ2-3): DSGVTQTPKHLITATGQRVTLRCSPRSGDLSVYWYQQSLDQGLQFLIQYYNGEERAKGNILERFSAQQFPDLHSELNLSSLELGDSALYFCASSVKSGGASDTQYFGPGTRLTVL.

The table lists this clone with a count of one. The V and J genes are TRBV5-1 and TRBJ2-5, with 12 bases fitting TRBD2. CDR1 is SGHRS, CDR2 YFSETQ, per germline. The CDR3 is 14 residues long. J lost 4 bases, V lost 3 bases, and 1 base had no gene match. CDR3 loop: CASSSTSGGETQYF. The CDR3 DNA is TGCGCCAGCAGCTCGACTAGCGGGGGAGAGACCCAGTACTTC.

As regards this clone: A junction end diverges from the germline sequence, so it may reflect a read error. This chain uses TRBV19 with TRBJ1-6; 8 bases match TRBD1. Germline values: CDR1 LNHDA, CDR2 SQIVND (reference sequence). The CDR3 has 16 amino acids. The CDR3 region has the DNA TGTGCCAGTAGTCAGAGACAGGGGAATGCCAATTCCCCCCTCCACTTT. Translation: CASSQRQGNANSPLHF.

This chain uses TRBV5-5 with TRBJ1-4; D gene ambiguous. The V gene's germline CDR1 is SGHKS and CDR2 YYEKEE (reference sequence). Trimming cost V 4 bases and J 8 bases, with 15 bases left between them. This CDR3 has 14 residues. CDR3 nucleotide sequence: TGTGCCAGCAGCGCAGATCCTACGGGGGAAAAACTGTTTTTT. Translating gives CASSADPTGEKLFF.

This chain uses TRBV27 with TRBJ2-5; 10 bases agree with TRBD1. The germline gives CDR1 MNHEY, CDR2 SMNVEV (reference sequence). V was pared by 7 bases and J by 4 bases, with 12 bases of the junction left unmatched. The CDR3 has 16 amino acids. In DNA form, the CDR3 reads TGTGCCAGCACCGGGAAGAGACAGGGGGCACGAGAGACCCAGTACTTC. As protein: CASTGKRQGARETQYF.

This clone has just a few counts. This chain links TRBV5-6 with TRBJ1-5; no firm D call. Trimming shortened V by 2 bases and J by 2 bases, and 5 bases separated the two germline ends. CDR1 is SGHDT, CDR2 YYEEEE, per germline. CDR3 length equals 13 residues. The CDR3: CASSFQGNQPQHF. Written as DNA, the CDR3 is TGTGCCAGCAGCTTCCAGGGCAATCAGCCCCAGCATTTT. The full variable domain, its missing parts supplied by reference TRBV5-6 and TRBJ1-5, is DAGVTQSPTHLIKTRGQQVTLRCSPKSGHDTVSWYQQALGQGPQFIFQYYEEEERQRGNFPDRFSGHQFPNYSSELNVNALLLGDSALYLCASSFQGNQPQHFGDGTRLSIL.

This chain joins TRBV7-9 and TRBJ2-2; 12 bases map to TRBD2. This CDR3 comprises 15 residues. V lost 4 bases and J lost 6; bases outside the gene matches: 3. Looked up from germline, CDR1 is SEHNR and CDR2 is FQNEAQ (reference sequence). The CDR3 region has the DNA TGTGCCAGCAGCTCCCTAGCGGGGGGGCCCGGGGAGCTGTTTTTT. Encoded protein: CASSSLAGGPGELFF. The full variable domain, rest sourced from reference TRBV7-9 and TRBJ2-2, is DTGVSQNPRHKITKRGQNVTFRCDPISEHNRLYWYRQTLGQGPEFLTYFQNEAQLEKSRLLSDRFSAERPKGSFSTLEIQRTEQGDSAMYLCASSSLAGGPGELFFGEGSRLTVL.

The rearrangement links TRBV25-1 to TRBJ2-1; 7 nucleotides line up with TRBD1. CDR3 size: 15 residues. Germline CDR1 reads MGHDK; CDR2 reads SYGVNS. The V and J ends lost 7 bases and 4 bases, in that order; junction bases with no gene match: 10. The CDR3 sequence: CASNKRGQSYNEQFF. CDR3 DNA: TGTGCCAGCAACAAGAGGGGACAGAGTTACAATGAGCAGTTCTTC.